This entry features one TCR beta chain sequence. Its antigen is undetermined. The sample belongs to a study of graft-versus-host responses after intestinal transplantation. About the study: Multivisceral, liver-intestinal, or isolated intestinal grafts went to recipients. Uniformly, recipients were administered anti-thymocyte globulin induction with subsequent tacrolimus and steroids for two to three years.

Notes on the study in general: GvH clones turned up in recipient marrow; some had shown up first in ileum or blood.

Some clones are missing from TCRdb's copy, which holds only in-frame ones; the method was immunoSEQ multiplex PCR. Of around 67,000 clones listed, roughly 84% are singletons. This TCR came from a human donor who was the organ donor for an intestinal transplant. The specimen was unstimulated CD4+ T cells sorted from spleen or lymph node cells, collected before transplant.

CDR3 residues: CAWSVVSPPGNTIYF. The CDR3 nucleotides read TGTGCCTGGAGTGTAGTGAGTCCGCCTGGAAACACCATATATTTT. This chain uses TRBV30 with TRBJ1-3; D call uncertain. Trimming shortened V by 0 bases and J by 2 bases, and 11 bases separated the two germline ends. Germline V gene data show CDR1 as GTSNPN and CDR2 as SVGIG (reference sequence). The CDR3 is 15 residues long. Variable domain in full (rest from reference TRBV30 and TRBJ1-3): SQTIHQWPATLVQPVGSPLSLECTVEGTSNPNLYWYRQAAGRGLQLLFYSVGIGQISSEVPQNLSASRPQDRQFILSSKKLLLSDSGFYLCAWSVVSPPGNTIYFGEGSWLTVV.